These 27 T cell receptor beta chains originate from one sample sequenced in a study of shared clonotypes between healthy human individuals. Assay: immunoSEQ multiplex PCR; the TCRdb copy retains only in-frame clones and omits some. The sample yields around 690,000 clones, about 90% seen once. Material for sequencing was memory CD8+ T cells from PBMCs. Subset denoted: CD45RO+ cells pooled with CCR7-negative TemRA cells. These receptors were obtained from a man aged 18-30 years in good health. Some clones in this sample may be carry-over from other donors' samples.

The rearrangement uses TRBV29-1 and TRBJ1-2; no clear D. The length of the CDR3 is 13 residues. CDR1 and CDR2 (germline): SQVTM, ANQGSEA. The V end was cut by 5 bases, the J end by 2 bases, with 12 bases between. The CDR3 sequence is CSVPLKTNYGYTF. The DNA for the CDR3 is TGCAGCGTTCCCCTCAAGACCAACTATGGCTACACCTTC.

Here the CDR3 reads CASSRGVAGGFEQFF. The DNA of the CDR3 is TGTGCCAGCAGCCGTGGGGTAGCGGGAGGGTTTGAGCAGTTCTTC. The chain is built from TRBV7-8 and TRBJ2-1; 11 bases fit TRBD2. The CDR3 is made up of 15 amino acids. The J segment lost 9 bases and the V segment lost 5 bases, leaving 9 bases of the junction unmatched. CDR1 is SGHVS, CDR2 FQNEAQ, per germline.

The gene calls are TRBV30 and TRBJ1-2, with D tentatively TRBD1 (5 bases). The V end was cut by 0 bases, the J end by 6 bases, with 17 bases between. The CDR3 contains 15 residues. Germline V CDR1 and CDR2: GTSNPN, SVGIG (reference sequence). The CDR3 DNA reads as TGTGCCTGGAGTGTACGGGGGTCCGAATCCCATGGCTACACCTTC. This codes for CAWSVRGSESHGYTF.

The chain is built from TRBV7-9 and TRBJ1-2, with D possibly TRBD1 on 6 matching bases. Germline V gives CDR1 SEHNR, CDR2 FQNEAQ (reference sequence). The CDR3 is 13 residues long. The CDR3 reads CATSLGGLDGYTF. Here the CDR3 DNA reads TGTGCTACTTCTCTAGGGGGATTGGATGGCTACACCTTC. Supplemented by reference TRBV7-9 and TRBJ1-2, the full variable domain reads DTGVSQNPRHKITKRGQNVTFRCDPISEHNRLYWYRQTLGQGPEFLTYFQNEAQLEKSRLLSDRFSAERPKGSFSTLEIQRTEQGDSAMYLCATSLGGLDGYTFGSGTRLTVV.

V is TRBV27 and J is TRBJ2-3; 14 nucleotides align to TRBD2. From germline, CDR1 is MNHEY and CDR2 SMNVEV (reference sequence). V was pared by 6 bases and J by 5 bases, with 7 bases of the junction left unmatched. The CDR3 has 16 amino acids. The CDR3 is CASRGPGLAGEDTQYF. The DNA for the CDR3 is TGTGCCAGCAGGGGACCGGGACTAGCGGGAGAAGATACGCAGTATTTT.

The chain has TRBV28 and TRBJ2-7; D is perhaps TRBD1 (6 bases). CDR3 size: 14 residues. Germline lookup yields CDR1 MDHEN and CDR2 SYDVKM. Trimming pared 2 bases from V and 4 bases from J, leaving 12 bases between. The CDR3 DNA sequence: TGTGCCAGCAGTTTAAGGGGGTGGGGATACGAGCAGTACTTC. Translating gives CASSLRGWGYEQYF. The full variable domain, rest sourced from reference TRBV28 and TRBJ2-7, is DVKVTQSSRYLVKRTGEKVFLECVQDMDHENMFWYRQDPGLGLRLIYFSYDVKMKEKGDIPEGYSVSREKKERFSLILESASTNQTSMYLCASSLRGWGYEQYFGPGTRLTVT.

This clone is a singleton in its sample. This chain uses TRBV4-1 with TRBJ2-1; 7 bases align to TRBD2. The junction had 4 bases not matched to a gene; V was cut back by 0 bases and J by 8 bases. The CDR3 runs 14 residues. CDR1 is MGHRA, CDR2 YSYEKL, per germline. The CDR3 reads CASSQDGRADEQFF. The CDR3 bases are TGCGCCAGCAGCCAAGATGGGAGGGCTGATGAGCAGTTCTTC.

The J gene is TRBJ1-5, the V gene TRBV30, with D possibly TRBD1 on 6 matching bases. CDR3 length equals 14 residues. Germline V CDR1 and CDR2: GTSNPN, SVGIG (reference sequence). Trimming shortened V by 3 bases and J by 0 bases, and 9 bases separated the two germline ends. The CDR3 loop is CAWRDSYSNQPQHF. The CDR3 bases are TGTGCCTGGAGGGACAGTTATAGCAATCAGCCCCAGCATTTT. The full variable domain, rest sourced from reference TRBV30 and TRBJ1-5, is SQTIHQWPATLVQPVGSPLSLECTVEGTSNPNLYWYRQAAGRGLQLLFYSVGIGQISSEVPQNLSASRPQDRQFILSSKKLLLSDSGFYLCAWRDSYSNQPQHFGDGTRLSIL.

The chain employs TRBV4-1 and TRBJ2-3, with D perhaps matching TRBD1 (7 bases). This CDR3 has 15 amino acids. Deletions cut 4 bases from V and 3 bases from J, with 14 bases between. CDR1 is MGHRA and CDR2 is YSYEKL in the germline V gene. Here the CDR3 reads CASSPPTGRTDTQYF. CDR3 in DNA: TGCGCCAGCAGCCCCCCGACAGGGAGGACAGATACGCAGTATTTT.

CDR3 residues: CASMPRRRDTEAFF. DNA for the CDR3: TGTGCCAGTATGCCAAGAAGGAGAGACACTGAAGCTTTCTTT. The V gene is TRBV19, the J gene TRBJ1-1; the D is unclear. CDR3 length equals 14 residues. Germline V CDR1 and CDR2: LNHDA, SQIVND (reference sequence). V gave up 7 bases and J gave up 3 bases, with 15 bases separating them.

For the CDR3, the DNA is TGTGCCAGCAGTCCCTATTATACTAGCGGGGGACCTCACTACGAGCAGTACTTC. This encodes CASSPYYTSGGPHYEQYF. The chain couples TRBV27 to TRBJ2-7; 11 bases line up with TRBD2. This CDR3 comprises 18 residues. V lost 5 bases and J lost 3; bases outside the gene matches: 15. CDR1 is MNHEY, CDR2 SMNVEV, per germline (reference sequence).

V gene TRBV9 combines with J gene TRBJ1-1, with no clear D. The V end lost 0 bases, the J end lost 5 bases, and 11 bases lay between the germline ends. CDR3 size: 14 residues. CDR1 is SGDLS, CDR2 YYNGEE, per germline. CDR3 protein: CASSVDGLGTEAFF. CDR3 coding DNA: TGTGCCAGCAGCGTAGATGGGCTGGGGACTGAAGCTTTCTTT.

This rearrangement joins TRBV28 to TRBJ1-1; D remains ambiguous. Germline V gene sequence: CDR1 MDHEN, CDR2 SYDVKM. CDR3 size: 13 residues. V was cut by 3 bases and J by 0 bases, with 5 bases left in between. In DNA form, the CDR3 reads TGTGCCAGCAGTTTCCACCTGAACACTGAAGCTTTCTTT. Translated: CASSFHLNTEAFF.

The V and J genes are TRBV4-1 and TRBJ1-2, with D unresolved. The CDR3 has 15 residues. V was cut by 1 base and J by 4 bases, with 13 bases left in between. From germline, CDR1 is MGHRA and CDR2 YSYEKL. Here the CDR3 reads CASSQVTDGSYGYTF. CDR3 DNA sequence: TGCGCCAGCAGCCAAGTAACAGACGGAAGCTATGGCTACACCTTC.

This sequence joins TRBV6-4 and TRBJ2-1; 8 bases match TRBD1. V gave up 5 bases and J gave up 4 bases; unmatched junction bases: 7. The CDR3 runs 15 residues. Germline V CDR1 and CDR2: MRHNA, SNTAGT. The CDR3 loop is CASSSDRGTYNEQFF. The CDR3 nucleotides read TGTGCCAGCAGTTCCGACAGGGGAACATACAATGAGCAGTTCTTC.

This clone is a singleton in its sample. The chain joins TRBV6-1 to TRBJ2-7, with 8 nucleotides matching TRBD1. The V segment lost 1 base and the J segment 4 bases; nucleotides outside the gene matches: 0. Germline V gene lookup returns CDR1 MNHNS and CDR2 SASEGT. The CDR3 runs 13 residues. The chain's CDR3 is CASSEGDRYEQYF. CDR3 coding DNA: TGTGCCAGCAGTGAAGGGGACAGGTACGAGCAGTACTTC.

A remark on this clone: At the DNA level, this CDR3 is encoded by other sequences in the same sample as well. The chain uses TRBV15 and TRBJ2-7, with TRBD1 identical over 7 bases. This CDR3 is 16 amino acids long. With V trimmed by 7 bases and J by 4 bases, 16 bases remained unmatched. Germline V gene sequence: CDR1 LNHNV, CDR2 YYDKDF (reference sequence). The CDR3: CATKELRGGVVYEQYF. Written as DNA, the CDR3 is TGTGCCACCAAGGAACTGAGAGGGGGCGTTGTTTACGAGCAGTACTTC.

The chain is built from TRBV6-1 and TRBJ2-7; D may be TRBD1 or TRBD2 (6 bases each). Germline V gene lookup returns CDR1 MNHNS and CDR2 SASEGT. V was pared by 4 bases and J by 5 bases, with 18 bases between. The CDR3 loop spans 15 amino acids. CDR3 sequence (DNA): TGTGCCAGCAGTGCCCCCCATTCGGGGGCAAACGAGCAGTACTTC. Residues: CASSAPHSGANEQYF.

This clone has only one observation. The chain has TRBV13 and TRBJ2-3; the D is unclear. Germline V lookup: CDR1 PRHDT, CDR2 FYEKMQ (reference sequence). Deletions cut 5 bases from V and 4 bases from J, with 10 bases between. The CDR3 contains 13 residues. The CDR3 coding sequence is TGTGCCAGCAGCCCCGGCGTATCAGATACGCAGTATTTT. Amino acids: CASSPGVSDTQYF.

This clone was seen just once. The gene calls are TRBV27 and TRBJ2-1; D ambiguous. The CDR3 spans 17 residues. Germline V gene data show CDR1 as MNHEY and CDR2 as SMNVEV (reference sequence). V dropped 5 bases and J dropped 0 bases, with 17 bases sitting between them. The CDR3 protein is CASSRVGAASSYNEQFF. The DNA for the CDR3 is TGTGCCAGCAGTCGAGTCGGTGCAGCGAGCTCCTACAATGAGCAGTTCTTC.

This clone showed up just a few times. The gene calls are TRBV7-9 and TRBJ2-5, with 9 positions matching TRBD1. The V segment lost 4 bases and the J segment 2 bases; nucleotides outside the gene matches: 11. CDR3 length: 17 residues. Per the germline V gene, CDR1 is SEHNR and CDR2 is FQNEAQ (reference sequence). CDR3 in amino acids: CASSSRIRDREQETQYF. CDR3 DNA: TGTGCCAGCAGCTCCAGAATCCGGGACAGGGAGCAAGAGACCCAGTACTTC.

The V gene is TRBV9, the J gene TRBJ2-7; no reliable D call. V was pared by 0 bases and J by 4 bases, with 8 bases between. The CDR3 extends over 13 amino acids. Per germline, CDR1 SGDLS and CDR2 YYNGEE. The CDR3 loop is CASSVAVGYEQYF. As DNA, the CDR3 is TGTGCCAGCAGCGTAGCCGTGGGTTACGAGCAGTACTTC.

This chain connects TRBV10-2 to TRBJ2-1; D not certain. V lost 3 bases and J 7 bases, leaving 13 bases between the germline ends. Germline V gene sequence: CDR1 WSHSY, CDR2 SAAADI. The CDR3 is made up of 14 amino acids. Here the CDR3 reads CASSDPVTHNEQFF. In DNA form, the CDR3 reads TGCGCCAGCAGTGACCCGGTAACCCATAATGAGCAGTTCTTC.

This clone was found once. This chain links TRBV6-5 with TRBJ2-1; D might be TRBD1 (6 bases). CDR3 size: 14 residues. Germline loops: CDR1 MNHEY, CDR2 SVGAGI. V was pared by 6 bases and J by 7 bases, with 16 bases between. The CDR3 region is CASSLYRRGNEQFF. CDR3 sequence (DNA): TGTGCCAGCAGCCTCTACCGAAGGGGGAATGAGCAGTTCTTC.

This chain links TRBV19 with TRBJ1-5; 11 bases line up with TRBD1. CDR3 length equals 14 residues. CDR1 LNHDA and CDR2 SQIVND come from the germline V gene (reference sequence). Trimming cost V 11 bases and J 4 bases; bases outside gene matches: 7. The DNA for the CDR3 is TGTGCCGGCGGACAGGGGGCAGGAAATCAGCCCCAGCATTTT. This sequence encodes CAGGQGAGNQPQHF.

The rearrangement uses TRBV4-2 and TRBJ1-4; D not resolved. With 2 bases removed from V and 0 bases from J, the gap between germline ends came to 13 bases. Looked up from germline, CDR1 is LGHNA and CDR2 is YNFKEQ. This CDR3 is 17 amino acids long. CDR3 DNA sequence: TGTGCCAGCAGCCAAAACCCTCAAATTGCAACTAATGAAAAACTGTTTTTT. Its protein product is CASSQNPQIATNEKLFF.

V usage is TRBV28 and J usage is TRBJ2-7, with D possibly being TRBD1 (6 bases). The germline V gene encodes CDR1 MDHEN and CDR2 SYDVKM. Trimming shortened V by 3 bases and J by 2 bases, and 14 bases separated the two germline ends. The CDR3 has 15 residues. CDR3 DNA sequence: TGTGCCAGCAGTTTCTTGGGGGCCAGGACCTACGAGCAGTACTTC. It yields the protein CASSFLGARTYEQYF.